The source of this T cell receptor beta chain is a study of T cell repertoires in cytomegalovirus infection. Whole-study findings and limits: There were HLA-C-restricted CMV-specific TCR beta clonotypes dominating the ex vivo response.

MiXCR, run by TCRdb on the reads, gives a single entry per CDR3 protein. The table shows around 630,000 distinct CDR3 sequences, with less than 25% occurring only once. The CDR3 has 12 amino acids. Germline-derived CDR1 and CDR2 are DFQATT and SNEGSKA (reference sequence). Germline trimming cut 5 bases from V and 2 bases from J; bases unmatched to any gene: 2. A word on this clonotype: Its antigen is not known.

Material for sequencing was CD8+ T cells from PBMCs. The chain carries TRBV20-1 and TRBJ1-2, with TRBD1 identical over 7 bases. The receptor was derived from a human donor in good health (CMV status not recorded). Some clones in this sample may be carry-over from other donors' samples. CDR3 region: CSAQQGNYGYTF. CDR3 in DNA: TGCAGTGCTCAACAGGGGAACTATGGCTACACCTTC.